The 13 T cell receptor beta chains below come from one sample, sequenced in a study of CD4+ T cells in melanoma. Some clones are missing from TCRdb's copy, which holds only in-frame ones; the method was immunoSEQ multiplex PCR. The sample contains 4,500 to 6,000 clones, about 61% of which appear only once. Material: cells from a culture (not recorded whether cultured in vitro). The source is a human donor with melanoma.

The chain carries TRBV11-3 and TRBJ2-3; D is ambiguous. V lost 2 bases and J lost 1, with 7 bases in between. The CDR3 consists of 14 residues. Germline values: CDR1 SGHNT, CDR2 YENEEA. In DNA, the CDR3 is TGTGCCAGCAGCTTATTAGACGGCACAGATACGCAGTATTTT. It encodes CASSLLDGTDTQYF.

The chain couples TRBV6-5 to TRBJ1-2; D unclear. Trimming pared 0 bases from V and 2 bases from J, leaving 13 bases between. CDR1 is MNHEY, CDR2 SVGAGI, per germline. CDR3 size: 16 residues. This chain's CDR3 is CASSYSYGRRNYGYTF. CDR3 DNA: TGTGCCAGCAGTTACTCTTACGGACGCAGAAACTATGGCTACACCTTC.

The V call is TRBV5-4, the J call TRBJ1-6, with D tentatively TRBD1 (5 bases). The CDR3 extends over 14 amino acids. Germline V CDR1 and CDR2: SGHNT, YYREEE (reference sequence). Trimming removed 0 bases from V and 9 bases from J, with 10 bases in between. CDR3 loop: CASSLEGPGSPLHF. CDR3 in DNA: TGTGCCAGCAGCTTGGAGGGACCAGGTTCACCCCTCCACTTT.

The chain employs TRBV28 and TRBJ2-1; TRBD1 aligns across 7 bases. The length of the CDR3 is 18 residues. The germline V gene encodes CDR1 MDHEN and CDR2 SYDVKM. V lost 6 bases, J lost 0 bases, and 14 bases stayed unmatched. CDR3 sequence: CASSRDRIPLSSYNEQFF. The CDR3 nucleotides are TGTGCCAGCAGCCGGGACAGAATTCCTCTGAGCTCCTACAATGAGCAGTTCTTC.

This clone was observed a handful of times. Other DNA sequences within the sample encode an identical CDR3. The rearrangement joins TRBV4-3 to TRBJ1-2; possibly TRBD1 for D (5 bases). With 0 bases removed from V and 5 bases from J, the gap between germline ends came to 10 bases. The CDR3 is 14 residues long. The V gene's germline CDR1 is LGHNA and CDR2 YSLEER. CDR3 protein: CASSQDRGGYGYTF. The CDR3 DNA is TGCGCCAGCAGCCAAGATCGCGGGGGATATGGCTACACCTTC.

V usage is TRBV2 and J usage is TRBJ2-3; 8 bases are a match to TRBD2. The germline V gene has CDR1 SNHLY and CDR2 FYNNEI. V shed 6 bases, J shed 5 bases, and the junction held 10 bases outside the gene matches. CDR3 size: 15 residues. This chain's CDR3 is CASRAQRGMGDTQYF. In DNA form, the CDR3 reads TGTGCCAGCAGGGCCCAGCGGGGGATGGGAGATACGCAGTATTTT.

The V call is TRBV10-2, the J call TRBJ1-5; D not resolved. The germline V gene encodes CDR1 WSHSY and CDR2 SAAADI. V was cut by 4 bases and J by 6 bases, with 10 bases left in between. The CDR3 covers 13 residues. CDR3 amino acids: CASSGGSGQPQHF. The CDR3 DNA reads TGCGCCAGCAGTGGAGGTAGCGGTCAGCCCCAGCATTTT.

This clone was seen a handful of times. The V and J genes are TRBV7-9 and TRBJ2-1; 10 bases fit TRBD1. Germline V CDR1 and CDR2: SEHNR, FQNEAQ (reference sequence). V dropped 8 bases and J dropped 2; count of bases not matched to a gene: 9. The CDR3 totals 16 residues. CDR3 DNA sequence: TGTGCCAGCGGTAGAACCGGGACAGGGGCCTACAATGAGCAGTTCTTC. Protein product: CASGRTGTGAYNEQFF.

This clone was recorded a few times. The chain is built from TRBV7-9 and TRBJ1-2; D remains unclear. CDR3 size: 13 residues. V lost 3 bases, J lost 0 bases, and 5 bases lay in between. CDR1 is SEHNR and CDR2 is FQNEAQ in the germline V gene (reference sequence). The DNA for the CDR3 is TGTGCCAGCAGCTTGGGAGCTAACTATGGCTACACCTTC. This translates into CASSLGANYGYTF. Supplemented by reference TRBV7-9 and TRBJ1-2, the full variable domain reads DTGVSQNPRHKITKRGQNVTFRCDPISEHNRLYWYRQTLGQGPEFLTYFQNEAQLEKSRLLSDRFSAERPKGSFSTLEIQRTEQGDSAMYLCASSLGANYGYTFGSGTRLTVV.

This clone was counted a few times. This chain links TRBV7-9 with TRBJ2-3, with 10 bases that match TRBD2. Germline trimming cut 1 base from V and 3 bases from J; bases unmatched to any gene: 1. The CDR3 is made up of 15 amino acids. The germline CDR1 and CDR2 sequences are SEHNR and FQNEAQ (reference sequence). The CDR3 nucleotides are TGTGCCAGCAGCTTAGGTAGCGGGGGGACAGATACGCAGTATTTT. It is translated as CASSLGSGGTDTQYF. Filled out from reference TRBV7-9 and TRBJ2-3, the complete variable domain reads DTGVSQNPRHKITKRGQNVTFRCDPISEHNRLYWYRQTLGQGPEFLTYFQNEAQLEKSRLLSDRFSAERPKGSFSTLEIQRTEQGDSAMYLCASSLGSGGTDTQYFGPGTRLTVL.

The chain has TRBV27 and TRBJ2-1; 11 bases agree with TRBD1. Germline CDR1 reads MNHEY; CDR2 reads SMNVEV (reference sequence). Trimming cost V 9 bases and J 4 bases; bases outside gene matches: 2. This CDR3 region has 13 residues. The CDR3 here is CASGQGAYNEQFF. In DNA, the CDR3 is TGTGCCAGTGGACAGGGGGCTTACAATGAGCAGTTCTTC.

This clone is termed medium-sized. The chain combines TRBV4-1 with TRBJ2-7, with no clear D. Germline V gives CDR1 MGHRA, CDR2 YSYEKL. The germline V and J ends were trimmed by 1 base and 3 bases, with 13 bases remaining between them. This CDR3 has 15 amino acids. The CDR3 is CASSQGPGDDYEQYF. The CDR3 DNA sequence: TGCGCCAGCAGCCAAGGACCCGGCGACGACTACGAGCAGTACTTC.

This chain uses TRBV24-1 with TRBJ2-2, with 12 nucleotides matching TRBD2. The CDR3 has 17 residues. V shed 3 bases, J shed 2 bases, and the junction held 3 bases outside the gene matches. Per the germline V gene, CDR1 is KGHDR and CDR2 is SFDVKD. CDR3 sequence (DNA): TGTGCCACCAGTGATAGACTAGCGGGGGTTAACACCGGGGAGCTGTTTTTT. It yields the protein CATSDRLAGVNTGELFF.